This TCR beta chain derives from a study of T-cell memory formation after mild COVID-19. The wider study: Largely donor-specific TCR clusters were found.

The CDR3 totals 14 residues. The V gene's germline CDR1 is SGHVS and CDR2 FQNEAQ. Deletions cut 1 base from V and 4 bases from J, with 10 bases between. One entry per CDR3 protein results from TCRdb running MiXCR on the 5' RACE reads. The table lists about 140,000 distinct CDR3 sequences, less than 25% of them singletons, with roughly a quarter in the top ten. Whole-study findings and limits: The second-wave clones peaking on day 37 were not confirmed as SARS-CoV-2-specific. Most CD4+ clones that shrank were in CM and EM, while CD8+ ones turned up in EMRA.

Notes on this clonotype: Its target is not known.

The V gene is TRBV7-8, the J gene TRBJ1-2; D call uncertain. The sample consisted of PBMCs or a T cell subset sorted from them (not recorded which). This sequence originates from an adult woman who had mild COVID-19 (a few samples of this study predate the infection). Cell type and time point are not known. This CDR3 is CASSLEMDLYGYTF. For the CDR3, the DNA is TGTGCCAGCAGCTTAGAGATGGATCTCTATGGCTACACCTTC.